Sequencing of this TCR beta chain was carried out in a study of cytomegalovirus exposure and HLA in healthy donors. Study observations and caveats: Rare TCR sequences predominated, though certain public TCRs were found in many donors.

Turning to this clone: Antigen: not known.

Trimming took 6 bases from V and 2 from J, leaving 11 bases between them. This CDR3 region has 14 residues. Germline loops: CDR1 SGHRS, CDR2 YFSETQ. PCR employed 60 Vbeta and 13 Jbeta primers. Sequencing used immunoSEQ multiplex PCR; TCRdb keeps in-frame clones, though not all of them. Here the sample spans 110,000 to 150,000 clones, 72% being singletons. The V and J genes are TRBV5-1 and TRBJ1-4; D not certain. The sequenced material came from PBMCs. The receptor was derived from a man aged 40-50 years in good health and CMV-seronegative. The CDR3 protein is CASNAGVTNEKLFF. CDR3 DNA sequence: TGCGCCAGCAATGCCGGGGTCACTAATGAAAAACTGTTTTTT.